This T cell receptor (beta chain) was observed in a study of T cell responses to AZD1222 COVID-19 vaccine. Across the whole study: Second doses were pooled across both intervals (about 4 or about 12 weeks). Overall study findings and caveats: At baseline, seropositivity was found in only a handful of AZD1222 recipients. Clonal diversity may have been underestimated in mostly white British donors. Dominant CD4 TCR responses targeted spike regions 160-218 and 743-854.

This clone was seen only a few times. Its specificity is unknown. The repertoire was sequenced with immunoSEQ multiplex PCR; TCRdb's copy has only in-frame clones and lacks some. The sample lists more than 100,000 clones; 80% to 90% were seen once. From germline, CDR1 is SGHRS and CDR2 YFSETQ. The CDR3 covers 14 residues. The V and J ends lost 4 bases and 4 bases, in that order; junction bases with no gene match: 6. J is TRBJ2-7 and V is TRBV5-1; 9 bases agree with TRBD1. This TCR came from an adult in good health. This specimen was peripheral blood, taken on day 0 of AZD1222 vaccination. The CDR3 loop is CASSLRTGEYEQYF. CDR3 nucleotide sequence: TGCGCCAGCAGCCTGAGGACAGGGGAGTACGAGCAGTACTTC.